A selection of T cell receptor beta chains follows, all from one sample in a study of T cell repertoires in cytomegalovirus infection. TCRdb called the reads again in MiXCR, with one record for every CDR3 protein. The sample includes some 900,000 distinct CDR3 sequences, approximately 32% seen only once; the top ten take around 11%. No antigen is known for these receptors. Here the sequenced sample was cultured CD8+ T cells from PBMCs, taken from culture after CMV antigen stimulation. The receptors stem from a human donor in good health (CMV status not recorded). Some clones in this sample may be carry-over from other donors' samples. Each CDR3 is given with its conserved first and last residue. The D gene is left open where the match is weak. A row's size may be missing; if present it is once, few, many or a size class.

D	V	J	size	CDR3	DNA
TRBD1	TRBV27	TRBJ1-6	-	CASSSLPGQGDSPLHF	TGTGCCAGCAGTTCCCTTCCGGGACAGGGGGACTCACCCCTCCACTTT
TRBD1	TRBV7-6	TRBJ2-7	-	CASSPTGTGPHEQYF	TGTGCCAGCAGCCCCACCGGGACAGGGCCCCACGAGCAGTACTTC
-	TRBV24-1	TRBJ2-1	few	CATSDPDTSSYNEQFF	TGTGCCACCAGTGATCCAGACACTAGCTCCTACAATGAGCAGTTCTTC
TRBD1	TRBV20-1	TRBJ1-5	-	CSARDGTGINQPQHF	TGCAGTGCTAGAGACGGGACAGGGATTAATCAGCCCCAGCATTTT
TRBD2	TRBV12-5	TRBJ2-2	few	CASGFGLAGALNTGELFF	TGTGCTAGTGGTTTCGGGCTAGCGGGGGCCTTAAACACCGGGGAGCTGTTTTTT
-	TRBV27	TRBJ1-1	-	CASSDRLRTEAFF	TGTGCCAGCAGCGACCGTTTGCGCACTGAAGCTTTCTTT
-	TRBV10-3	TRBJ2-3	few	CAISEPIGGADTQYF	TGTGCCATCAGTGAGCCCATCGGGGGTGCAGATACGCAGTATTTT
-	TRBV27	TRBJ2-7	many	CASRGGYEQYF	TGTGCCAGCAGGGGGGGCTACGAGCAGTACTTC
TRBD1	TRBV7-2	TRBJ2-1	many	CASRDTGQRNNEQFF	TGTGCCAGCAGGGATACGGGACAGAGAAACAATGAGCAGTTCTTC
-	TRBV20-1	TRBJ2-5	-	CSARRGTQYF	TGCAGTGCTAGACGGGGGACCCAGTACTTC
-	TRBV11-2	TRBJ1-1	-	CASSFHSKLNTEAFF	TGTGCCAGCAGTTTCCACAGCAAACTGAACACTGAAGCTTTCTTT
-	TRBV15	TRBJ1-1	few	CATSPARGPGNTEAFF	TGTGCCACCAGCCCGGCTAGGGGACCAGGGAACACTGAAGCTTTCTTT
TRBD1	TRBV14	TRBJ2-5	-	CASSQAGGMGTQYF	TGTGCCAGCAGCCAAGCAGGGGGAATGGGGACCCAGTACTTC
-	TRBV7-9	TRBJ1-5	many	CASSQGRSNQPQHF	TGTGCCAGCAGCCAGGGGAGGAGCAATCAGCCCCAGCATTTT
-	TRBV5-6	TRBJ2-7	-	CASSHTKFNYEQYF	TGTGCCAGCAGCCATACGAAGTTTAACTACGAGCAGTACTTC
-	TRBV12-3/TRBV12-4	TRBJ2-2	-	CASSPGRLVTGELFF	TGTGCCAGCAGCCCCGGGCGGTTGGTCACCGGGGAGCTGTTTTTT
-	TRBV6-5	TRBJ1-1	-	CASSSNFPGTESFF	TGTGCCAGCAGCTCAAACTTCCCGGGCACTGAATCTTTCTTT
-	TRBV4-1	TRBJ1-1	-	CASSPDPTANTEAFF	TGTGCCAGCAGCCCCGATCCGACAGCGAACACTGAAGCTTTCTTT
-	TRBV7-9	TRBJ2-7	-	CASSPMGGYEQYF	TGTGCCAGCAGTCCCATGGGGGGATACGAGCAGTACTTC
TRBD1	TRBV7-6	TRBJ2-5	few	CASSSSYLTGGRETQYF	TGTGCCAGCAGCTCCAGCTATTTGACAGGGGGCAGGGAGACCCAGTACTTC
TRBD1	TRBV12-3/TRBV12-4	TRBJ1-2	-	CASSLLLTGGDVNYGYTF	TGTGCCAGCAGCCTACTCTTAACAGGGGGCGACGTTAACTATGGCTACACCTTC
-	TRBV7-2	TRBJ2-5	many	CASSYAGTVTRNQETQYF	TGTGCCAGCAGCTACGCCGGGACCGTCACGCGCAACCAAGAGACCCAGTACTTC
-	TRBV7-6	TRBJ2-2	many	CASSPPGGTGELFF	TGTGCCAGCAGCCCCCCCGGCGGTACCGGGGAGCTGTTTTTT
TRBD1	TRBV7-2	TRBJ1-1	-	CASSSTGVGGQGSF	TGTGCCAGCAGCTCGACCGGGGTGGGGGGACAGGGTTCCTTC
TRBD2	TRBV29-1	TRBJ2-1	few	CSVAYSGAGGKYNEQFF	TGCAGCGTTGCCTACAGCGGAGCGGGGGGCAAGTACAATGAGCAGTTCTTC
-	TRBV7-3	TRBJ1-6	-	CASSSRQQGHWAPLHF	TGTGCCAGCAGCTCCCGACAACAGGGCCATTGGGCACCCCTCCACTTT
TRBD1	TRBV6-1	TRBJ2-7	-	CASSEAGTGYFYEQYF	TGTGCCAGCAGTGAAGCCGGGACAGGGTATTTCTACGAGCAGTACTTC
TRBD1	TRBV12-3/TRBV12-4	TRBJ2-5	few	CASSHHRGLERETQYF	TGTGCCAGCAGCCACCACAGGGGGCTGGAGAGAGAGACCCAGTACTTC
TRBD2	TRBV6-5	TRBJ2-7	few	CASRLTGGAYEQYF	TGTGCCAGCAGACTCACCGGGGGGGCCTACGAGCAGTACTTC
-	TRBV7-9	TRBJ2-1	-	CASSLDRDFPYNEQFF	TGTGCCAGCAGCTTGGATCGGGACTTCCCCTACAATGAGCAGTTCTTC
TRBD1	TRBV6-8	TRBJ2-5	-	CASSGRQGWAETQYF	TGTGCCAGCAGTGGGAGACAGGGGTGGGCGGAGACCCAGTACTTC
-	TRBV7-6	TRBJ2-3	many	CASSSPTDTQYF	TGTGCCAGCAGCTCACCCACAGATACGCAGTATTTT
-	TRBV12-3/TRBV12-4	TRBJ1-3	few	CASSLGDISGNTIYF	TGTGCCAGCAGTTTAGGGGACATCTCTGGAAACACCATATATTTT
TRBD1	TRBV27	TRBJ1-2	-	CANSTGTGYGYTF	TGTGCCAACAGTACCGGGACAGGCTATGGCTACACCTTC
TRBD2	TRBV5-1	TRBJ2-2	-	CASRTSGGQGTGELFF	TGCGCCAGCAGGACTAGCGGGGGCCAGGGCACCGGGGAGCTGTTTTTT
-	TRBV7-3	TRBJ1-6	-	CASSLVGGPSSSYNSPLHF	TGTGCCAGCAGCTTAGTTGGGGGACCCTCAAGCTCCTATAATTCACCCCTCCACTTT
TRBD1	TRBV7-2	TRBJ1-2	many	CASTWGDSYGYTF	TGTGCCAGCACCTGGGGGGACAGTTATGGCTACACCTTC
-	TRBV4-2	TRBJ2-7	few	CASSPRDSSLGEQYF	TGTGCCAGCAGCCCCAGGGACTCCTCCTTGGGGGAGCAGTACTTC
TRBD1	TRBV12-3/TRBV12-4	TRBJ2-2	few	CASSRIQGELLTSGELFF	TGTGCCAGCAGCCGTATACAGGGGGAGCTCCTAACCAGCGGGGAGCTGTTTTTT
-	TRBV6-5	TRBJ1-5	-	CASSLGFLQPQHF	TGTGCCAGCAGTTTGGGGTTTTTACAGCCCCAGCATTTT
TRBD1	TRBV11-2	TRBJ1-5	few	CASSPDRAQPQHF	TGTGCCAGCAGCCCAGACAGGGCTCAGCCCCAGCATTTT
-	TRBV18	TRBJ2-3	-	CASSPLSGRAPTYTDTQYF	TGTGCCAGCTCACCCCTTTCGGGTCGCGCTCCTACTTACACAGATACGCAGTATTTT
-	TRBV12-3/TRBV12-4	TRBJ2-5	-	CASSLNGNPNSQETQYF	TGTGCCAGCAGTCTTAATGGGAACCCCAATTCCCAAGAGACCCAGTACTTC
TRBD1	TRBV14	TRBJ2-7	-	CASTPRGTGLYEQYF	TGTGCCAGCACCCCAAGGGGGACAGGGCTCTACGAGCAGTACTTC
TRBD1	TRBV25-1	TRBJ2-5	once	CASSVQGDIEETQYF	TGTGCCAGCAGTGTACAGGGGGACATTGAGGAGACCCAGTACTTC
-	TRBV10-2	TRBJ1-6	-	CASSEYPGEMSLRSPLHF	TGCGCCAGCAGTGAGTATCCCGGGGAGATGTCGTTAAGATCACCCCTCCACTTT
-	TRBV2	TRBJ1-2	few	CTSYGGYRAGYGYTF	TGTACTTCCTACGGAGGGTATCGAGCGGGCTATGGCTACACCTTC
TRBD1	TRBV4-3	TRBJ2-1	few	CASSQEGSGQGANEQFF	TGCGCCAGCAGCCAAGAGGGTTCGGGACAGGGGGCCAATGAGCAGTTCTTC
-	TRBV6-6	TRBJ1-1	-	CASSNTLGTEAFF	TGTGCCAGCAGTAACACCCTGGGAACTGAAGCTTTCTTT
-	TRBV27	TRBJ1-2	once	CASSLWAGNYGYTF	TGTGCCAGCAGTTTATGGGCGGGTAACTATGGCTACACCTTC
TRBD1	TRBV3-1	TRBJ2-3	few	CASSHETGGPDTQYF	TGTGCCAGCAGCCATGAGACAGGGGGCCCAGATACGCAGTATTTT